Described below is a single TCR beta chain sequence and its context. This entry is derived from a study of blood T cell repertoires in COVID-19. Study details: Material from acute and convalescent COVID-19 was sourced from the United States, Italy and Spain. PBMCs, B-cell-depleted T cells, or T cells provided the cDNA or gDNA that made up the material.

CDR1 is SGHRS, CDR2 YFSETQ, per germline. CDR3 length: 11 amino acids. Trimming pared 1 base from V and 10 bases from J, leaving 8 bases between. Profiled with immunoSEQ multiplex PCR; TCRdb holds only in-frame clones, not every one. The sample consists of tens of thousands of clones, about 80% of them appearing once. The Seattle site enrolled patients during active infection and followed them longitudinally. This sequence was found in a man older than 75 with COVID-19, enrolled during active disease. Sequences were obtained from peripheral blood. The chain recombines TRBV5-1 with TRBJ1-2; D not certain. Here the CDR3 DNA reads TGCGCCAGCAGCTTGTCGGGTGACTACACCTTC. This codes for CASSLSGDYTF. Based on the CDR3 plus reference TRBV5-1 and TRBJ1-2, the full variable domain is KAGVTQTPRYLIKTRGQQVTLSCSPISGHRSVSWYQQTPGQGLQFLFEYFSETQRNKGNFPGRFSGRQFSNSRSEMNVSTLELGDSALYLCASSLSGDYTFGSGTRLTVV.